This entry lists 27 T cell receptor beta chains sequenced from one sample in a study of T-cell memory formation after mild COVID-19. TCRdb ran MiXCR on the 5' RACE reads and lists one entry per CDR3 protein. The sample holds about 400,000 distinct CDR3 sequences, less than 25% seen once. The specimen was PBMCs or a T cell subset sorted from them (not recorded which). These receptor sequences come from an adult woman who had mild COVID-19 (a few samples of this study predate the infection). Cell type and time point are not known.

The chain joins TRBV24-1 to TRBJ1-5, with no clear D. CDR3 length: 14 amino acids. Germline-derived CDR1 and CDR2 are KGHDR and SFDVKD. V was cut by 7 bases and J by 0 bases, with 9 bases left in between. In DNA form, the CDR3 reads TGTGCCACCAGCGTACAAAATAGCAATCAGCCCCAGCATTTT. Encoded protein: CATSVQNSNQPQHF.

This clonotype was detected a few times. V and J are TRBV5-1 and TRBJ2-3; tentatively, D is TRBD1 (5 bases). The CDR3 extends over 14 amino acids. V gave up 1 base and J gave up 5 bases, with 11 bases separating them. Germline V gene lookup returns CDR1 SGHRS and CDR2 YFSETQ. CDR3 sequence: CASSLSSGQDTQYF. The CDR3 DNA reads as TGCGCCAGCAGCTTGTCGTCAGGGCAAGATACGCAGTATTTT.

This clonotype was recorded a few times. V gene TRBV12-3 or TRBV12-4 combines with J gene TRBJ2-7; a weak D match, TRBD1 (6 bases). The CDR3 totals 15 residues. The V gene lost 6 bases and the J gene lost 1 base, with 16 bases spanning the gap. The CDR3 DNA follows: TGTGCCAGCAGCCCTTCACACCAGGGGTCCTACGAGCAGTACTTC. Its translation: CASSPSHQGSYEQYF.

In this sample, this clonotype turned up a few times. This chain uses TRBV24-1 with TRBJ2-2, with TRBD1 matching 7 bases. The CDR3 consists of 15 residues. The V gene's germline CDR1 is KGHDR and CDR2 SFDVKD. The V and J ends lost 8 bases and 0 bases, in that order; junction bases with no gene match: 5. CDR3 nucleotides: TGTGCCACCACCGGGACAGCTACGAACACCGGGGAGCTGTTTTTT. Amino acid sequence: CATTGTATNTGELFF.

The chain uses TRBV7-6 and TRBJ2-1; 9 bases agree with TRBD2. The V gene end was trimmed by 6 bases and the J gene end by 10 bases; junction bases not matched to a gene: 10. From germline, CDR1 is SGHVS and CDR2 FNYEAQ. CDR3 length: 14 residues. Here the CDR3 reads CASRLGGGAEEQFF. The CDR3 DNA reads TGTGCCAGCAGACTGGGCGGGGGGGCAGAGGAGCAGTTCTTC.

The genes are TRBV23-1 and TRBJ2-7; D gene unclear. TRBV23-1 is noted as an ORF with a role that remains uncertain. This CDR3 contains 11 residues. V gave up 10 bases and J gave up 7 bases, with 14 bases separating them. In DNA, the CDR3 is TGCGCCACCAGACCCGTAGAGGAGCAGTACTTC. It specifies CATRPVEEQYF.

This clonotype has a handful of counts. This chain uses TRBV4-2 with TRBJ1-3; D remains unclear. V lost 0 bases, J lost 0 bases, and 12 bases lay in between. The CDR3 covers 17 residues. CDR1 is LGHNA, CDR2 YNFKEQ, per germline. The CDR3 spells CASSQDGSGFSGNTIYF. CDR3 sequence (DNA): TGTGCCAGCAGCCAAGATGGTTCTGGGTTCTCTGGAAACACCATATATTTT.

This clonotype was recorded a few times. The gene calls are TRBV12-3 or TRBV12-4 and TRBJ1-5, with D hard to call. CDR3 length: 12 amino acids. Trimming removed 6 bases at V and 6 bases at J, with 9 bases between. CDR3 loop: CASSFEGQPQHF. In DNA, the CDR3 is TGTGCCAGCAGCTTCGAGGGTCAGCCCCAGCATTTT.

CDR3 DNA: TGCAGTGCTAGAGTCTGGCAGGGTGGCTCCTACAATGAGCAGTTCTTC. Translated, it gives CSARVWQGGSYNEQFF. J is TRBJ2-1 and V is TRBV20-1; TRBD1 is a possible D gene (5 bases). The germline V gene has CDR1 DFQATT and CDR2 SNEGSKA (reference sequence). This CDR3 contains 16 residues. V lost 1 base, J lost 0 bases, and 13 bases lay in between.

This clonotype has just a few counts. The CDR3 DNA reads as TGTGCCACCGAGGGGAGATCTGGGGCCAACGTCCTGACTTTC. It translates to CATEGRSGANVLTF. This chain links TRBV7-9 with TRBJ2-6; the D gene could be TRBD1 or TRBD2 (5 bases each). There are 14 residues in the CDR3. The germline V gene has CDR1 SEHNR and CDR2 FQNEAQ (reference sequence). Trimming took off 10 bases at V and 1 base at J, with 11 bases between the two ends.

The chain has TRBV9 and TRBJ2-7, with 9 bases lining up with TRBD1. The CDR3 contains 15 residues. CDR1 is SGDLS, CDR2 YYNGEE, per germline. Trimming took 3 bases from V and 0 from J; bases not matched to a gene: 4. Here the CDR3 reads CASSAGTGRSYEQYF. The CDR3 region has the DNA TGTGCCAGCAGCGCAGGGACAGGGCGCTCCTACGAGCAGTACTTC.

This clonotype was counted only a few times. The chain uses TRBV6-5 and TRBJ2-6, with 10 bases that match TRBD2. This CDR3 is built from 16 residues. Germline V gene data show CDR1 as MNHEY and CDR2 as SVGAGI. The V gene end was trimmed by 11 bases and the J gene end by 4 bases; junction bases not matched to a gene: 11. The CDR3 DNA reads as TGTGCCTCCCTTGGAGCGGGAGGGGGAGGGGCCAACGTCCTGACTTTC. It yields the protein CASLGAGGGGANVLTF.

This clonotype has more than one count but fewer than ten. The chain employs TRBV12-3 or TRBV12-4 and TRBJ2-1, with D perhaps matching TRBD2 (6 bases). The ends were cut back, 4 bases at V and 4 bases at J, with 11 bases in the middle. The CDR3 sequence is 14 residues long. CDR3 residues: CASSSPGEYNEQFF. For the CDR3, the DNA is TGTGCCAGCAGTTCTCCGGGGGAGTACAATGAGCAGTTCTTC.

This chain links TRBV7-8 with TRBJ2-7; D may match TRBD1 or TRBD2 (7 bases each). The V end was cut by 3 bases, the J end by 4 bases, with 13 bases between. Looked up from germline, CDR1 is SGHVS and CDR2 is FQNEAQ. The CDR3 is made up of 14 amino acids. The CDR3, as DNA: TGTGCCAGCAGCTTTCAGGGGGGGCGGTACGAGCAGTACTTC. Protein sequence: CASSFQGGRYEQYF.

The chain carries TRBV29-1 and TRBJ1-2; TRBD1 matches at 7 bases. Trimming removed 1 base from V and 7 bases from J; junction bases left unmatched: 6. The CDR3 covers 13 residues. Germline lookup yields CDR1 SQVTM and CDR2 ANQGSEA. This chain's CDR3 is CSVEGGQARGYTF. CDR3 sequence (DNA): TGCAGCGTTGAAGGCGGACAGGCCCGTGGCTACACCTTC.

This clonotype was observed a handful of times. V gene TRBV7-6 combines with J gene TRBJ2-3; no clear D gene. The CDR3 loop spans 12 amino acids. CDR1 is SGHVS, CDR2 FNYEAQ, per germline. The V end lost 3 bases, the J end lost 6 bases, and 7 bases lay between the germline ends. DNA for the CDR3: TGTGCCAGCAGCTTTCTACTGGATACGCAGTATTTT. Amino acid sequence: CASSFLLDTQYF.

This clonotype has more than one count but fewer than ten. V gene TRBV4-1 combines with J gene TRBJ2-7; 9 positions agree with TRBD1. V lost 4 bases and J lost 5; bases outside the gene matches: 9. There are 15 residues in the CDR3. The germline V gene has CDR1 MGHRA and CDR2 YSYEKL. The CDR3 region is CASSLGQGFVDEQYF. The CDR3 bases are TGCGCCAGCAGCCTGGGACAGGGTTTTGTCGACGAGCAGTACTTC.

V usage is TRBV5-1 and J usage is TRBJ2-1; TRBD2 matches 10 bases. CDR1 and CDR2 (germline): SGHRS, YFSETQ. CDR3 length: 15 amino acids. The ends lost 4 bases at V and 7 bases at J; junction bases unmatched: 8. The CDR3 sequence: CASSARTSGNNEQFF. CDR3 coding DNA: TGCGCCAGCAGCGCCCGGACTAGCGGAAATAATGAGCAGTTCTTC.

Only a few counts were recorded for this clonotype. V gene TRBV5-1 combines with J gene TRBJ2-2; TRBD2 matches 8 bases. Losses at the gene ends were 5 bases for V and 4 bases for J; bases not matched to a gene: 4. Germline CDR1 reads SGHRS; CDR2 reads YFSETQ. The length of the CDR3 is 14 residues. The CDR3 sequence: CASRWLAGTGELFF. The CDR3, as DNA: TGCGCCAGCAGATGGCTAGCGGGCACCGGGGAGCTGTTTTTT.

This clonotype was seen only a few times. The chain links TRBV5-1 to TRBJ2-1, with TRBD2 matching over 8 bases. There are 15 residues in the CDR3. J gave up 4 bases and V 4 bases, and 7 bases lay outside the gene matches. Germline loops: CDR1 SGHRS, CDR2 YFSETQ. The CDR3 loop reads CASSPGLAEYNEQFF. Here the CDR3 DNA reads TGCGCCAGCAGCCCCGGACTAGCAGAATACAATGAGCAGTTCTTC.

This clonotype was detected only a few times. V gene TRBV15 combines with J gene TRBJ1-2; D is unclear. V lost 0 bases, J lost 5 bases, and 16 bases lay in between. CDR3 length equals 16 residues. The germline gives CDR1 LNHNV, CDR2 YYDKDF (reference sequence). CDR3 nucleotides: TGTGCCACCAGCAGAGATTCGGGTATTCCGGGATATGGCTACACCTTC. Translating it yields CATSRDSGIPGYGYTF.

V usage is TRBV9 and J usage is TRBJ2-5; 7 bases are a match to TRBD2. Germline V gene data show CDR1 as SGDLS and CDR2 as YYNGEE. The CDR3 consists of 14 residues. V shed 4 bases, J shed 2 bases, and the junction held 5 bases outside the gene matches. This chain's CDR3 is CASSLAAVQETQYF. CDR3 nucleotide sequence: TGTGCCAGCAGCCTAGCGGCGGTACAAGAGACCCAGTACTTC.

A remark on this clonotype: The junction differs from germline at one of its ends, possibly a read error. The J gene is TRBJ1-1, the V gene TRBV4-3; a weak D match, TRBD1 (6 bases). The CDR3 contains 15 residues. CDR1 is LGHNA and CDR2 is YSLEER in the germline V gene. The DNA for the CDR3 is TGCGCCAGCAGCCAACAACAGGGACTGAAAACTGAAGCTTTCTTT. As protein: CASSQQQGLKTEAFF.

This sequence joins TRBV12-3 or TRBV12-4 and TRBJ1-2; 7 nucleotides line up with TRBD1. The CDR3 spans 14 residues. Losses at the gene ends were 2 bases for V and 6 bases for J; bases not matched to a gene: 6. The CDR3, as DNA: TGTGCCAGCAGTTTAAACCTCAGGGGGGATGGCTACACCTTC. This codes for CASSLNLRGDGYTF.

The chain couples TRBV6-1 to TRBJ1-2, with D possibly TRBD1 on 6 matching bases. The germline gives CDR1 MNHNS, CDR2 SASEGT. V gave up 5 bases and J gave up 8 bases, with 24 bases separating them. There are 16 residues in the CDR3. The CDR3 loop is CASSFSGQGPFGGYTF. The CDR3 DNA follows: TGTGCCAGCAGTTTTTCGGGACAAGGGCCCTTTGGGGGCTACACCTTC.

V gene TRBV6-6 combines with J gene TRBJ1-1, with 9 bases identical to TRBD1. V dropped 6 bases and J dropped 11; count of bases not matched to a gene: 13. Germline values: CDR1 MNHNY, CDR2 SVGAGI (reference sequence). The CDR3 extends over 14 amino acids. The CDR3 is CASSPPRDRVKAFF. The DNA of the CDR3 is TGTGCCAGCAGCCCCCCTCGGGACAGGGTGAAGGCTTTCTTT.

The chain joins TRBV7-9 to TRBJ2-7; D might be TRBD1 (6 bases). Trimming removed 4 bases at V and 6 bases at J, with 16 bases between. There are 14 residues in the CDR3. Germline CDR1 is SEHNR and CDR2 is FQNEAQ (reference sequence). The CDR3 coding sequence is TGTGCCAGCAGCTCACCCCAGGGGATTGGCGAGCAGTACTTC. Its protein is CASSSPQGIGEQYF.